This paragraph reports one T cell receptor (beta chain). The sample belongs to a study of shared T cell receptors in the human thymus. The CDR3 has 14 residues. Germline lookup yields CDR1 KGHSH and CDR2 LQKENI. With V trimmed by 6 bases and J by 5 bases, 5 bases remained unmatched. Using immunoSEQ multiplex PCR, the repertoire was profiled, and TCRdb retains in-frame clones only, with some absent. The sample has under 450,000 clones; around 93% are singletons. The clonotype was recovered from a human donor. The sequencing sample was made of thymocytes. V is TRBV18 and J is TRBJ2-5, with TRBD1 matching 11 bases. The CDR3 DNA reads as TGTGCCAGCTCCCCGGACAGGGGGCTTGAGACCCAGTACTTC. Protein: CASSPDRGLETQYF.